This is a list of T cell receptor beta chains from one sample in a study of shared clonotypes between healthy human individuals. Libraries were prepared by immunoSEQ multiplex PCR; TCRdb keeps only in-frame clonotypes and omits some of them. This table holds 2 million to 2.5 million clones, approximately 95% found once. The specimen was naive CD4+ T cells from PBMCs. These receptor sequences come from a man between 18 and 29 years old in good health. Some clones in this sample may be carry-over from other donors' samples. Each CDR3 is given with its conserved first and last residue. D genes are given only for firm matches. The size field is filled for only some rows; it gives once, few, many or a size class.

clone size: once
V gene: TRBV9
J gene: TRBJ1-3
D gene: TRBD1
CDR3 DNA: TGTGCCAGCAGCGCTACAGGGGATCCTGGAAACACCATATATTTT
CDR3 protein: CASSATGDPGNTIYF

clone size: NA
V gene: TRBV27
J gene: TRBJ2-7
D gene: NA
CDR3 DNA: TGTGCCAGCAGTTTAGTGGGAGGCGAGCAGTACTTC
CDR3 protein: CASSLVGGEQYF

clone size: NA
V gene: TRBV28
J gene: TRBJ2-3
D gene: TRBD2
CDR3 DNA: TGTGCCAGCAGTTTACCGCTAGCGGGAGTCACAGATACGCAGTATTTT
CDR3 protein: CASSLPLAGVTDTQYF

clone size: NA
V gene: TRBV29-1
J gene: TRBJ2-3
D gene: TRBD2
CDR3 DNA: TGCAGCGTTGTAGGACTAGCGGGAGGGGGAGATACGCAGTATTTT
CDR3 protein: CSVVGLAGGGDTQYF

clone size: NA
V gene: TRBV7-8
J gene: TRBJ2-5
D gene: NA
CDR3 DNA: TGTGCCAGCAGCCGAATAGGGGGAGAGACCCAGTACTTC
CDR3 protein: CASSRIGGETQYF

clone size: NA
V gene: TRBV28
J gene: TRBJ2-3
D gene: TRBD2
CDR3 DNA: TGTGCCAGCAGTCTGGGACTAGCGGGTGGACATTTT
CDR3 protein: CASSLGLAGGHF

clone size: NA
V gene: TRBV19
J gene: TRBJ1-1
D gene: NA
CDR3 DNA: TGTGCCAGTAGTATATCCGGGGTGAACACTGAAGCTTTCTTT
CDR3 protein: CASSISGVNTEAFF

clone size: NA
V gene: TRBV30
J gene: TRBJ2-3
D gene: NA
CDR3 DNA: TGTGCCTGGAACCACAGGGCGCCCAGACCCACAGATACGCAGTATTTT
CDR3 protein: CAWNHRAPRPTDTQYF

clone size: NA
V gene: TRBV30
J gene: TRBJ1-1
D gene: NA
CDR3 DNA: TGTGCCTGGAGTCACTCGGATTCCCGAGGGAACACTGAAGCTTTCTTT
CDR3 protein: CAWSHSDSRGNTEAFF

clone size: NA
V gene: TRBV29-1
J gene: TRBJ1-4
D gene: NA
CDR3 DNA: TGCAGCGCCCCAAATCAGGGAAAACTGTTTTTT
CDR3 protein: CSAPNQGKLFF

clone size: NA
V gene: TRBV5-1
J gene: TRBJ1-1
D gene: TRBD1
CDR3 DNA: TGCGCCAGCAGCTCCCGGGACAGGTCGAACACTGAAGCTTTCTTT
CDR3 protein: CASSSRDRSNTEAFF

clone size: NA
V gene: TRBV5-1
J gene: TRBJ1-1
D gene: TRBD1
CDR3 DNA: TGCGCCAGCAACCGGAGAGGGACAGGGGGCTTAGACACTGAAGCTTTCTTT
CDR3 protein: CASNRRGTGGLDTEAFF

clone size: once
V gene: TRBV18
J gene: TRBJ1-2
D gene: TRBD1
CDR3 DNA: TGTGCCAGCTCACCATTACAGGGGGCCTCCCTTTTCTCCTATGGCTACACCTTC
CDR3 protein: CASSPLQGASLFSYGYTF

clone size: NA
V gene: TRBV25-1
J gene: TRBJ2-3
D gene: NA
CDR3 DNA: TGTGCCAGCAGTGAGCTGGGGGGTACGCAGTATTTT
CDR3 protein: CASSELGGTQYF

clone size: once
V gene: TRBV7-3
J gene: TRBJ2-1
D gene: NA
CDR3 DNA: TGTGCCAGCAGCTTGGGCTACGGGAGCAGCTCCTACAATGAGCAGTTCTTC
CDR3 protein: CASSLGYGSSSYNEQFF

clone size: NA
V gene: TRBV28
J gene: TRBJ2-7
D gene: NA
CDR3 DNA: TGTGCCAGCAGCCCCCTGGGACTTGAACCTTCCTACGAGCAGTACTTC
CDR3 protein: CASSPLGLEPSYEQYF

clone size: NA
V gene: TRBV5-6
J gene: TRBJ2-7
D gene: NA
CDR3 DNA: TGTGCCAGCAGCTTAGGACAGTTCTACGAGCAGTACTTC
CDR3 protein: CASSLGQFYEQYF

clone size: NA
V gene: TRBV19
J gene: TRBJ2-1
D gene: NA
CDR3 DNA: TGTGCCTCTACTAGGGGGAGTAACAATGAGCAGTTCTTC
CDR3 protein: CASTRGSNNEQFF

clone size: NA
V gene: TRBV29-1
J gene: TRBJ2-1
D gene: NA
CDR3 DNA: TGCAGCTCCGTCCACCCAGGGGCTTACAATGAGCAGTTCTTC
CDR3 protein: CSSVHPGAYNEQFF

clone size: NA
V gene: TRBV19
J gene: TRBJ1-5
D gene: TRBD1
CDR3 DNA: TGTGCCAGTAGTACCCGGGACAGGGGGCGCTTAGGGCCCCAGCATTTT
CDR3 protein: CASSTRDRGRLGPQHF

clone size: NA
V gene: TRBV6-5
J gene: TRBJ2-1
D gene: TRBD2
CDR3 DNA: TGTGCCAGCAGAGATCTAGCGGGAGTTCCCCATGAGCAGTTCTTC
CDR3 protein: CASRDLAGVPHEQFF

clone size: NA
V gene: TRBV18
J gene: TRBJ2-1
D gene: NA
CDR3 DNA: TGTGCCAGCTCACCACCGGCGGTCAATGAGCAGTTCTTC
CDR3 protein: CASSPPAVNEQFF

clone size: NA
V gene: TRBV6-6
J gene: TRBJ2-2
D gene: TRBD2
CDR3 DNA: TGTGCCAGCAGCCCCAGGATAGCGGGGAACACCGGGGAGCTGTTTTTT
CDR3 protein: CASSPRIAGNTGELFF

clone size: NA
V gene: TRBV7-8
J gene: TRBJ1-1
D gene: TRBD1
CDR3 DNA: TGTGCCAGCAGCATAATGACAGGGGCGTACACTGAAGCTTTCTTT
CDR3 protein: CASSIMTGAYTEAFF

clone size: NA
V gene: TRBV2
J gene: TRBJ2-1
D gene: NA
CDR3 DNA: TGTGCCAGCAGTGCTGTGGATGAGCAGTTCTTC
CDR3 protein: CASSAVDEQFF

clone size: NA
V gene: TRBV7-6
J gene: TRBJ2-2
D gene: TRBD2
CDR3 DNA: TGTGCCAGCAGCTTAGTTGGACTAGGAAACACCGGGGAGCTGTTTTTT
CDR3 protein: CASSLVGLGNTGELFF

clone size: NA
V gene: TRBV6-5
J gene: TRBJ2-6
D gene: NA
CDR3 DNA: TGTGCCAGCACGGCAGACGCGTCTGGGGCCAACGTCCTGACTTTC
CDR3 protein: CASTADASGANVLTF

clone size: NA
V gene: TRBV11-3
J gene: TRBJ2-5
D gene: NA
CDR3 DNA: TGTGCCAGCAGCTTGGGGTTCGGCCAAGAGACCCAGTACTTC
CDR3 protein: CASSLGFGQETQYF

clone size: NA
V gene: TRBV4-2
J gene: TRBJ2-5
D gene: TRBD1
CDR3 DNA: TGTGCCAGCAGCCTCAATACAGGGGCGGAGACCCAGTACTTC
CDR3 protein: CASSLNTGAETQYF

clone size: NA
V gene: TRBV6-5
J gene: TRBJ1-1
D gene: NA
CDR3 DNA: TGTGCCAGCAGTTACTCGGCAGGGTCGGGGAACACTGAAGCTTTCTTT
CDR3 protein: CASSYSAGSGNTEAFF

clone size: NA
V gene: TRBV11-3
J gene: TRBJ2-1
D gene: NA
CDR3 DNA: TGTGCCAGCAGCCGTACACAAGGAGGGAGCGCCTACAATGAGCAGTTCTTC
CDR3 protein: CASSRTQGGSAYNEQFF

clone size: NA
V gene: TRBV28
J gene: TRBJ2-7
D gene: NA
CDR3 DNA: TGTGCCAGCTGGGGGTTATCTTACGAGCAGTACTTC
CDR3 protein: CASWGLSYEQYF

clone size: NA
V gene: TRBV6-5
J gene: TRBJ1-1
D gene: TRBD1
CDR3 DNA: TGTGCCAGCAGTTACTCGACTACAGGGGGCACTGAAGCTTTCTTT
CDR3 protein: CASSYSTTGGTEAFF

clone size: NA
V gene: TRBV5-1
J gene: TRBJ2-5
D gene: NA
CDR3 DNA: TGCGCCAGCAGCCTGACCGCGGAGACCCAGTACTTC
CDR3 protein: CASSLTAETQYF

clone size: NA
V gene: TRBV4-3
J gene: TRBJ2-7
D gene: NA
CDR3 DNA: TGCGCCAGCAGCCAACAGGACTACAGCGAGCAGTACTTC
CDR3 protein: CASSQQDYSEQYF

clone size: NA
V gene: TRBV5-1
J gene: TRBJ2-7
D gene: TRBD1
CDR3 DNA: TGCGCCAGCAGCTTAATCACAGGGGTCGAGCAGTACTTC
CDR3 protein: CASSLITGVEQYF

clone size: NA
V gene: TRBV7-8
J gene: TRBJ1-2
D gene: NA
CDR3 DNA: TGTGCCAGCAGCCGAACCCGGGCCCGGGGGCAGGACTATGGCTACACCTTC
CDR3 protein: CASSRTRARGQDYGYTF

clone size: once
V gene: TRBV4-1
J gene: TRBJ1-2
D gene: TRBD1
CDR3 DNA: TGCGCCAGCAGCCAAGAAGGGGGCCGATACTATGGCTACACCTTC
CDR3 protein: CASSQEGGRYYGYTF

clone size: NA
V gene: TRBV29-1
J gene: TRBJ2-6
D gene: NA
CDR3 DNA: TGCAGCGTTGAACGGATCTCTGGGGCCAACGTCCTGACTTTC
CDR3 protein: CSVERISGANVLTF

clone size: NA
V gene: TRBV5-1
J gene: TRBJ2-3
D gene: NA
CDR3 DNA: TGCGCCAGCAGCTTGTTTTCTCCCCACATCACAGATACGCAGTATTTT
CDR3 protein: CASSLFSPHITDTQYF

clone size: NA
V gene: TRBV30
J gene: TRBJ1-2
D gene: NA
CDR3 DNA: TGTGCCTGGAGTGTGAAGGGATATGGCTACACCTTC
CDR3 protein: CAWSVKGYGYTF

clone size: NA
V gene: TRBV28
J gene: TRBJ1-4
D gene: TRBD1
CDR3 DNA: TGTGCCAGCACCCCCGGGACAGGGTATGAAAAACTGTTTTTT
CDR3 protein: CASTPGTGYEKLFF

clone size: once
V gene: TRBV5-5
J gene: TRBJ2-1
D gene: TRBD2
CDR3 DNA: TGTGCCAGCAGCTTGGGCACGGGAGGGCCGTACAATGAGCAGTTCTTC
CDR3 protein: CASSLGTGGPYNEQFF

clone size: NA
V gene: TRBV28
J gene: TRBJ2-7
D gene: TRBD1
CDR3 DNA: TGTGCCAGCAGTTTCCACGACAGGGGTGTTTACGAGCAGTACTTC
CDR3 protein: CASSFHDRGVYEQYF

clone size: NA
V gene: TRBV19
J gene: TRBJ2-3
D gene: NA
CDR3 DNA: TGTGCCAGTACAAACAGGGGTCCTAGCGGCACAGATACGCAGTATTTT
CDR3 protein: CASTNRGPSGTDTQYF

clone size: NA
V gene: TRBV6-6
J gene: TRBJ2-1
D gene: NA
CDR3 DNA: TGTGCCAGCAGTCCTCGTGAAGGGCTGACTACGAGTGAGCAGTTCTTC
CDR3 protein: CASSPREGLTTSEQFF

clone size: NA
V gene: TRBV18
J gene: TRBJ1-4
D gene: NA
CDR3 DNA: TGTGCCAGCTCACCATCCCGGGGAACTAATGAAAAACTGTTTTTT
CDR3 protein: CASSPSRGTNEKLFF

clone size: once
V gene: TRBV27
J gene: TRBJ2-1
D gene: TRBD2
CDR3 DNA: TGTGCCAGCAGTTTGTTAGCGGGAACTCAGAATGAGCAGTTCTTC
CDR3 protein: CASSLLAGTQNEQFF

clone size: NA
V gene: TRBV7-8
J gene: TRBJ2-5
D gene: TRBD2
CDR3 DNA: TGTGCCAGCAGCTACAAGCCCCAGGGACTAGCGGGAATGCGTCCCCAAGAGACCCAGTACTTC
CDR3 protein: CASSYKPQGLAGMRPQETQYF

clone size: once
V gene: TRBV2
J gene: TRBJ2-1
D gene: NA
CDR3 DNA: TGTGCCAGCAGTGACTCCTATCTTTGGGGGGAGGACTACAATGAGCAGTTCTTC
CDR3 protein: CASSDSYLWGEDYNEQFF

clone size: NA
V gene: TRBV27
J gene: TRBJ2-7
D gene: NA
CDR3 DNA: TGTGCCAGCAGCAGTCTCTACGAGCAGTACTTC
CDR3 protein: CASSSLYEQYF

clone size: once
V gene: TRBV2
J gene: TRBJ2-3
D gene: NA
CDR3 DNA: TGTGCCAGCAGTGGTGAATCCACAGATACGCAGTATTTT
CDR3 protein: CASSGESTDTQYF

clone size: once
V gene: TRBV30
J gene: TRBJ2-2
D gene: NA
CDR3 DNA: TGTGCCTGGAGTGTAATCGGCGCCGGGGAGCTGTTTTTT
CDR3 protein: CAWSVIGAGELFF

clone size: NA
V gene: TRBV6-6
J gene: TRBJ2-7
D gene: NA
CDR3 DNA: TGTGCCAGCAGTCCCAAAGACACGAGGGGTCGGCAGTACTTC
CDR3 protein: CASSPKDTRGRQYF

clone size: NA
V gene: TRBV19
J gene: TRBJ1-1
D gene: NA
CDR3 DNA: TGTGCCAGTAGTATGGTCTTACTTATGAACACTGAAGCTTTCTTT
CDR3 protein: CASSMVLLMNTEAFF

clone size: NA
V gene: TRBV18
J gene: TRBJ1-1
D gene: TRBD1
CDR3 DNA: TGTGCCAGTCGACAGGGGGGAATGAACACTGAAGCTTTCTTT
CDR3 protein: CASRQGGMNTEAFF

clone size: NA
V gene: TRBV19
J gene: TRBJ1-1
D gene: NA
CDR3 DNA: TGTGCCAGTAGTATTGCTTTTTCGGCGGTACTGAACACTGAAGCTTTCTTT
CDR3 protein: CASSIAFSAVLNTEAFF

clone size: NA
V gene: TRBV7-9
J gene: TRBJ2-1
D gene: NA
CDR3 DNA: TGTGCCAGCACCGTCCCCCGATTCGGCAATGAGCAGTTCTTC
CDR3 protein: CASTVPRFGNEQFF

clone size: NA
V gene: TRBV4-1
J gene: TRBJ2-7
D gene: NA
CDR3 DNA: TGCGCCAGCAGCCCGAGGGGGGACGCTTCCTACGAGCAGTACTTC
CDR3 protein: CASSPRGDASYEQYF